This TCR beta chain originates from a study of tumor and adjacent non-tumor tissue in lung cancer. Study-level information: There were some 11 adenocarcinoma, a couple of squamous cell carcinoma and 1 small cell lung cancer cases. Study-level results: Tumor tissue had significantly higher TCR diversity than normal lung. Higher tumor TCR diversity was associated with shorter survival.

A modified ARM-PCR protocol with three rounds of nested PCR amplified TCRbeta. TCRdb re-analysed the multiplex PCR reads in MiXCR, keeping a single row per CDR3 protein. The sample contains 70,000 or so distinct CDR3 sequences, approximately 63% of which appear only once. The template was RNA from unsorted bulk tissue. Between August and November 2014, newly diagnosed, chemotherapy-naive lung cancer patients underwent thoracic surgery in China. Germline CDR1 and CDR2: SGHAT and FQNNGV. The CDR3 extends over 12 residues, inclusive of both ends. Notes on this clonotype: The target antigen is unknown. A read error is likely, as this CDR3 ends without the conserved phenylalanine or tryptophan. No DNA is shown, since the ends of the CDR3 on it are uncertain; the CDR3 is the one TCRdb lists.

The gene calls are TRBV11-2 and TRBJ2-5. Sequences were obtained from lung tumor tissue. The TCR was taken from a man aged 45-65 years with non-small cell lung cancer. CDR3: CASRENQKTRYI.